Following are 4 T cell receptor beta chains from one sample sequenced in a study of T cell responses to AZD1222 COVID-19 vaccine. Here immunoSEQ multiplex PCR was the method, and the copy in TCRdb shows in-frame clones only, minus some. In the table there are just under 150,000 clones, around 90% of which are singletons. Material: peripheral blood, obtained 28 days after the second dose of the MenACWY control vaccine. These receptors originate from an adult who received the MenACWY meningococcal vaccine as a control.

This clone was detected once. V gene TRBV19 combines with J gene TRBJ2-1, with D unresolved. Between the trimmed V and J ends, which lost 0 bases and 6 bases, there was a span of 15 bases. From germline, CDR1 is LNHDA and CDR2 SQIVND (reference sequence). This CDR3 region has 16 residues. CDR3 bases: TGTGCCAGTAGTATAGATTCGGGCCGCCCCGGCAATGAGCAGTTCTTC. As protein: CASSIDSGRPGNEQFF. The whole variable domain, filled in from reference TRBV19 and TRBJ2-1, reads DGGITQSPKYLFRKEGQNVTLSCEQNLNHDAMYWYRQDPGQGLRLIYYSQIVNDFQKGDIAEGYSVSREKKESFPLTVTSAQKNPTAFYLCASSIDSGRPGNEQFFGPGTRLTVL.

CDR3 region: CASSSGPHLGDFPLHF. Here the CDR3 DNA reads TGTGCCAGCAGCTCAGGACCCCACCTAGGGGATTTCCCCCTCCACTTT. The chain combines TRBV5-5 with TRBJ1-6; the D gene is possibly TRBD1 (5 bases). The V end was cut by 3 bases, the J end by 13 bases, with 23 bases between. Germline V gene data show CDR1 as SGHKS and CDR2 as YYEKEE (reference sequence). This CDR3 has 16 residues. Complete variable domain (other parts from reference TRBV5-5 and TRBJ1-6): DAGVTQSPTHLIKTRGQQVTLRCSPISGHKSVSWYQQVLGQGPQFIFQYYEKEERGRGNFPDRFSARQFPNYSSELNVNALLLGDSALYLCASSSGPHLGDFPLHFGNGTRLTVT.

V gene TRBV2 combines with J gene TRBJ1-4, with D perhaps matching TRBD1 (6 bases). The CDR3 is 14 amino acids. V lost 2 bases and J 8 bases, leaving 12 bases between the germline ends. Germline lookup yields CDR1 SNHLY and CDR2 FYNNEI. The CDR3 sequence: CASSEMGGWEKLFF. The CDR3, as DNA: TGTGCCAGCAGTGAAATGGGGGGCTGGGAAAAACTGTTTTTT.

This chain uses TRBV4-3 with TRBJ1-2; unclear D gene. CDR3 length: 15 amino acids. Trimming removed 0 bases at V and 1 base at J, with 9 bases between. CDR1 LGHNA and CDR2 YSLEER come from the germline V gene. CDR3 nucleotides: TGCGCCAGCAGCCAAGAACCCAGCTTTAACTATGGCTACACCTTC. As protein: CASSQEPSFNYGYTF.